A selection of T cell receptor beta chains follows, all from one sample in a study of cytomegalovirus exposure and HLA in healthy donors. The table came from immunoSEQ multiplex PCR; TCRdb's copy has only in-frame clones and leaves some out. Of about 140,000 clones listed, 73% are singletons. The sequencing sample was made of PBMCs. These receptors originate from a woman aged 40 to 50 in good health and CMV-seronegative. Each CDR3 is given with its conserved first and last residue. A D gene is named only where the DNA matches it firmly. Size is omitted from some rows. Given values are once, few, many or a class for expanded clones.

V: TRBV7-9
D: -
J: TRBJ1-4
size: -
CDR3: CASSLRQANEKLFF
DNA: TGTGCCAGCAGCTTACGGCAGGCTAATGAAAAACTGTTTTTT

V: TRBV28
D: -
J: TRBJ1-6
size: -
CDR3: CATVRGNYNSPLHF
DNA: TGTGCCACCGTCCGAGGGAATTATAATTCACCCCTCCACTTT

V: TRBV7-9
D: TRBD2
J: TRBJ2-1
size: -
CDR3: CASSKGTNYNEQFF
DNA: TGTGCCAGCAGCAAGGGGACTAACTACAATGAGCAGTTCTTC

V: TRBV5-1
D: -
J: TRBJ1-1
size: -
CDR3: CASSLKGENTEAFF
DNA: TGCGCCAGCAGCTTAAAAGGGGAAAACACTGAAGCTTTCTTT

V: TRBV19
D: -
J: TRBJ1-5
size: -
CDR3: CASNGGRGTYNQPQHF
DNA: TGTGCCAGCAACGGCGGTCGGGGGACTTACAATCAGCCCCAGCATTTT

V: TRBV7-2
D: -
J: TRBJ1-5
size: -
CDR3: CASSLAVGQANQPQHF
DNA: TGTGCCAGCAGCTTAGCGGTTGGGCAGGCTAATCAGCCCCAGCATTTT

V: TRBV7-9
D: -
J: TRBJ1-3
size: -
CDR3: CASSSGTSGNTIYF
DNA: TGTGCCAGCAGCTCCGGGACATCCGGAAACACCATATATTTT

V: TRBV1
D: -
J: TRBJ2-3
size: -
CDR3: CTSSQVGRGGASDTQYF
DNA: TGCACCAGCAGCCAAGTGGGCCGCGGGGGGGCCTCCGATACGCAGTATTTT

V: TRBV2
D: TRBD1
J: TRBJ2-3
size: -
CDR3: CASSRDRVTDTQYF
DNA: TGTGCCAGCAGCCGGGACAGGGTGACAGATACGCAGTATTTT

V: TRBV7-8
D: -
J: TRBJ2-1
size: -
CDR3: CASSGDRHNEQFF
DNA: TGTGCCAGCAGCGGAGACCGACACAATGAGCAGTTCTTC

V: TRBV5-6
D: -
J: TRBJ2-1
size: -
CDR3: CASSFQNNEQFF
DNA: TGTGCCAGCAGTTTCCAGAACAATGAGCAGTTCTTC

V: TRBV5-1
D: TRBD1
J: TRBJ2-2
size: few
CDR3: CASSLGRQGNTGELFF
DNA: TGCGCCAGCAGCTTGGGGAGACAGGGGAACACCGGGGAGCTGTTTTTT

V: TRBV7-6
D: -
J: TRBJ1-1
size: -
CDR3: CASSLVRGTEAFF
DNA: TGTGCCAGCAGCTTAGTAAGGGGTACTGAAGCTTTCTTT

V: TRBV4-3
D: TRBD2
J: TRBJ2-1
size: -
CDR3: CASSQDRGTSVYNEQFF
DNA: TGCGCCAGCAGCCAAGACCGAGGGACTAGCGTCTACAATGAGCAGTTCTTC

V: TRBV19
D: -
J: TRBJ1-5
size: -
CDR3: CASSIGQMISNQPQHF
DNA: TGTGCCAGTAGTATCGGACAGATGATTAGCAATCAGCCCCAGCATTTT

V: TRBV19
D: -
J: TRBJ2-6
size: -
CDR3: CASSIGSSGANVLTF
DNA: TGTGCCAGTAGTATAGGGAGCTCTGGGGCCAACGTCCTGACTTTC

V: TRBV7-3
D: TRBD1
J: TRBJ2-7
size: -
CDR3: CASSYRQGKYEQYF
DNA: TGTGCCAGCAGTTACCGACAGGGGAAGTACGAGCAGTACTTC

V: TRBV6-1
D: TRBD1
J: TRBJ2-3
size: -
CDR3: CAIQGADTQYF
DNA: TGTGCCATTCAGGGGGCGGATACGCAGTATTTT

V: TRBV9
D: TRBD1
J: TRBJ1-3
size: once
CDR3: CASSAEDRVNGNTIYF
DNA: TGTGCCAGCAGCGCGGAGGACAGGGTAAATGGAAACACCATATATTTT

V: TRBV27
D: TRBD1
J: TRBJ1-6
size: -
CDR3: CASSLQKGQSSPLHF
DNA: TGTGCCAGCAGCCTACAGAAGGGACAGAGTTCACCCCTCCACTTT

V: TRBV5-1
D: -
J: TRBJ1-1
size: few
CDR3: CASRLETEAFF
DNA: TGCGCCAGCAGACTTGAAACTGAAGCTTTCTTT

V: TRBV9
D: TRBD2
J: TRBJ2-1
size: once
CDR3: CASSSRLAGVGNEQFF
DNA: TGTGCCAGCAGCAGCCGACTAGCGGGGGTTGGGAATGAGCAGTTCTTC

V: TRBV19
D: TRBD1
J: TRBJ2-5
size: -
CDR3: CASSTDRGNRGTQYF
DNA: TGTGCCAGTAGTACGGACAGGGGGAATAGGGGGACCCAGTACTTC

V: TRBV5-1
D: TRBD1
J: TRBJ1-3
size: -
CDR3: CASSPGQGGNTIYF
DNA: TGCGCCAGCAGCCCCGGACAGGGTGGAAACACCATATATTTT

V: TRBV4-1
D: TRBD1
J: TRBJ1-2
size: -
CDR3: CASSQPGQRNYGYTF
DNA: TGCGCCAGCAGCCAACCGGGACAGAGAAACTATGGCTACACCTTC

V: TRBV7-3
D: TRBD2
J: TRBJ2-3
size: -
CDR3: CASSGAGGPDTQYF
DNA: TGTGCCAGCAGTGGAGCGGGGGGGCCAGATACGCAGTATTTT

V: TRBV18
D: -
J: TRBJ1-1
size: -
CDR3: CASSPLKEGTEAFF
DNA: TGTGCCAGCTCACCACTCAAGGAGGGCACTGAAGCTTTCTTT

V: TRBV19
D: -
J: TRBJ2-1
size: -
CDR3: CASSPPSYNEQFF
DNA: TGTGCCAGTAGTCCCCCTAGCTACAATGAGCAGTTCTTC

V: TRBV5-1
D: -
J: TRBJ1-1
size: -
CDR3: CASSLAPGTSTEAFF
DNA: TGCGCCAGCAGCTTGGCCCCTGGGACAAGCACTGAAGCTTTCTTT

V: TRBV5-1
D: -
J: TRBJ1-1
size: -
CDR3: CASSLTTEMNTEAFF
DNA: TGCGCCAGCAGCTTGACCACAGAGATGAACACTGAAGCTTTCTTT

V: TRBV2
D: -
J: TRBJ1-3
size: -
CDR3: CASSDRVSSGNTIYF
DNA: TGTGCCAGCAGTGATCGGGTGAGCTCTGGAAACACCATATATTTT

V: TRBV7-8
D: -
J: TRBJ1-1
size: -
CDR3: CASSPHLGAGRDTEAFF
DNA: TGTGCCAGCAGCCCTCATCTCGGGGCCGGGAGAGACACTGAAGCTTTCTTT

V: TRBV9
D: TRBD2
J: TRBJ2-5
size: -
CDR3: CASSAGAGGNQETQYF
DNA: TGTGCCAGCAGCGCCGGAGCGGGGGGCAACCAAGAGACCCAGTACTTC

V: TRBV29-1
D: -
J: TRBJ1-4
size: -
CDR3: CSVLRGLGEKLFF
DNA: TGCAGCGTATTAAGAGGGTTAGGAGAAAAACTGTTTTTT

V: TRBV4-1
D: TRBD1
J: TRBJ1-4
size: once
CDR3: CASSQGQGAPNEKLFF
DNA: TGCGCCAGCAGCCAAGGACAGGGGGCACCTAATGAAAAACTGTTTTTT

V: TRBV19
D: TRBD1
J: TRBJ1-1
size: -
CDR3: CASILAGTENTEAFF
DNA: TGTGCCAGTATTTTAGCCGGGACAGAGAACACTGAAGCTTTCTTT

V: TRBV27
D: -
J: TRBJ1-2
size: -
CDR3: CASSLMGAIGDGYTF
DNA: TGTGCCAGCAGTTTGATGGGGGCTATAGGCGATGGCTACACCTTC

V: TRBV7-9
D: TRBD1
J: TRBJ1-2
size: -
CDR3: CASSPGQGLNYGYTF
DNA: TGTGCCAGCAGCCCGGGACAGGGGCTCAACTATGGCTACACCTTC

V: TRBV7-8
D: -
J: TRBJ2-3
size: -
CDR3: CASSSAMQGRTDTQYF
DNA: TGTGCCAGCAGCTCAGCCATGCAGGGGCGGACAGATACGCAGTATTTT

V: TRBV11-2
D: TRBD1
J: TRBJ1-1
size: -
CDR3: CASSHPGQGTTEAFF
DNA: TGTGCCAGCAGCCACCCAGGACAGGGGACCACTGAAGCTTTCTTT

V: TRBV28
D: TRBD1
J: TRBJ1-6
size: -
CDR3: CASSGTARNSPLHF
DNA: TGTGCCAGCAGTGGGACAGCAAGGAATTCACCCCTCCACTTT

V: TRBV4-1
D: TRBD1
J: TRBJ1-6
size: -
CDR3: CASSPGQGSGSPLHF
DNA: TGCGCCAGCAGCCCCGGACAGGGGAGCGGTTCACCCCTCCACTTT

V: TRBV7-9
D: TRBD1
J: TRBJ2-5
size: once
CDR3: CASSPETPGGETQYF
DNA: TGTGCCAGCAGCCCCGAAACCCCAGGGGGCGAGACCCAGTACTTC

V: TRBV2
D: TRBD1
J: TRBJ2-1
size: -
CDR3: CASSALTGNSPPEQFF
DNA: TGTGCCAGCAGTGCTCTGACAGGGAATTCCCCTCCTGAGCAGTTCTTC

V: TRBV19
D: TRBD1
J: TRBJ2-3
size: once
CDR3: CASSIHGTGGADTQYF
DNA: TGTGCCAGTAGTATTCACGGGACAGGGGGCGCAGATACGCAGTATTTT

V: TRBV6-7
D: TRBD1
J: TRBJ2-5
size: few
CDR3: CASSYPSGTGKETQYF
DNA: TGTGCCAGCAGTTACCCGAGTGGGACAGGGAAAGAGACCCAGTACTTC

V: TRBV6-1
D: TRBD1
J: TRBJ1-4
size: few
CDR3: CASQGGLNEKLFF
DNA: TGTGCCAGTCAGGGGGGACTTAATGAAAAACTGTTTTTT

V: TRBV6-4
D: TRBD2
J: TRBJ2-1
size: -
CDR3: CASSDSKGGGGINEQFF
DNA: TGTGCCAGCAGTGACTCGAAAGGCGGGGGAGGTATTAATGAGCAGTTCTTC

V: TRBV9
D: -
J: TRBJ2-3
size: few
CDR3: CASSVDPGADTQYF
DNA: TGTGCCAGCAGCGTAGACCCCGGAGCCGATACGCAGTATTTT

V: TRBV6-1
D: TRBD1
J: TRBJ1-4
size: few
CDR3: CASRVTGESVKLFF
DNA: TGTGCCAGCAGAGTGACAGGGGAATCGGTAAAACTGTTTTTT